This T cell receptor beta chain was sequenced during a study of beta chain features in type 1 diabetes. Study as a whole: No patient-donor differences in age, gender, total cells or subset yield.

This clone has more than one count but fewer than ten. Its antigen is still unknown. The ends lost 3 bases at V and 5 bases at J; junction bases unmatched: 0. Germline-derived CDR1 and CDR2 are SEHNR and FQNEAQ (reference sequence). The CDR3 loop spans 14 amino acids. The isolated RNA, all of it, was reverse transcribed, so expressed TCRB transcripts were what got sequenced. About 1.01 million reads per sample were averaged for stem cell-like memory samples. Profiled with immunoSEQ multiplex PCR; TCRdb holds only in-frame clones, not every one. The data show roughly 120,000 clones, about 40% seen once. Overall study findings and caveats: PCR might favor shorter templates, equally in patients and controls. The naive, central memory and Treg TCRB repertoires of patients appeared to be more similar to one another than those of healthy donors.

The sequence came from a woman between 18 and 29 years old in good health. The chain recombines TRBV7-9 with TRBJ2-3; the match to TRBD2 covers 12 bases. The specimen sequenced was stem cell memory CD4+ T cells from blood. The CDR3 reads CASSLGLAGDTQYF. The CDR3 region has the DNA TGTGCCAGCAGCTTGGGACTAGCGGGAGATACGCAGTATTTT.